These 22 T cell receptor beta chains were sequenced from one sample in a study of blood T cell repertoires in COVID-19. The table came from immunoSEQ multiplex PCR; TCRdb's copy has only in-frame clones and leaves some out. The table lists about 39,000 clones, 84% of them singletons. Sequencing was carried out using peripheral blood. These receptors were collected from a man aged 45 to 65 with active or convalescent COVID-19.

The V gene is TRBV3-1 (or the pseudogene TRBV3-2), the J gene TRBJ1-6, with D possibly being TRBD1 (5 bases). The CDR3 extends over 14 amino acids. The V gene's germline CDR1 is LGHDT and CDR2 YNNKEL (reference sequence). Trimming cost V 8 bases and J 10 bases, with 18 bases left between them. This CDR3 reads CASEEGSSRSPLHF. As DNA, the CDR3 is TGTGCCAGCGAGGAGGGGTCCTCTAGGTCACCCCTCCACTTT.

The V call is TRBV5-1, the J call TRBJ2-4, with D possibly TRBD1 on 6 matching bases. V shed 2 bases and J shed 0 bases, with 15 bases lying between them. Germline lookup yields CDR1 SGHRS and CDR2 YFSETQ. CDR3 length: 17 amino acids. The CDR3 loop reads CASSFRWTARAKNIQYF. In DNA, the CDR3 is TGCGCCAGCAGCTTTAGATGGACAGCAAGAGCCAAAAACATTCAGTACTTC.

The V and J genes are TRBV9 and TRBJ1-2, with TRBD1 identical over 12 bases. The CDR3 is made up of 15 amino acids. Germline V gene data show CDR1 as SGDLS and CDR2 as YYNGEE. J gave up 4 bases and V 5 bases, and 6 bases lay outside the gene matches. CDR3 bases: TGTGCCAGCAGTCAGGGGACAGGGGGCATCTATGGCTACACCTTC. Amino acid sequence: CASSQGTGGIYGYTF.

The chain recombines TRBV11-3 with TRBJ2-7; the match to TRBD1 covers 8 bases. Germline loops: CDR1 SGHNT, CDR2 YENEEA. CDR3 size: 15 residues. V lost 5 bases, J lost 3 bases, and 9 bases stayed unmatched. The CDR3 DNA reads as TGTGCCAGCAGCACTCCGGGACAGGAGATCTACGAGCAGTACTTC. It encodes CASSTPGQEIYEQYF.

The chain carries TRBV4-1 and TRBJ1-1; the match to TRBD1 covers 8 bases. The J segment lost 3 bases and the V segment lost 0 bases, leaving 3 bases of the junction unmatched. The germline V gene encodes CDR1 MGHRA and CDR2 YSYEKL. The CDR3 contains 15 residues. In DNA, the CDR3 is TGCGCCAGCAGCCAAGATCAGGGGGCGTACACTGAAGCTTTCTTT. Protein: CASSQDQGAYTEAFF.

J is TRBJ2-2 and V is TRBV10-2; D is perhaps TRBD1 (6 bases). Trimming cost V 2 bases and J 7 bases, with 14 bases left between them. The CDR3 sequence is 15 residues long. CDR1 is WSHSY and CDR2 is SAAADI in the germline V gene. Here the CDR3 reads CASSEMRQAVGELFF. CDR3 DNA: TGCGCCAGCAGTGAGATGAGACAGGCTGTCGGGGAGCTGTTTTTT.

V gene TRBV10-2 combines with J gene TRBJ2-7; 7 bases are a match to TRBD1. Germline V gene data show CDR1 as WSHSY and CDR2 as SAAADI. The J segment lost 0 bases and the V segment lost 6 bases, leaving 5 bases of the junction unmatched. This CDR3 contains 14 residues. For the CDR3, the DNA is TGCGCCAGCAGGCTAGGGACAGCCTCCTACGAGCAGTACTTC. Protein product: CASRLGTASYEQYF.

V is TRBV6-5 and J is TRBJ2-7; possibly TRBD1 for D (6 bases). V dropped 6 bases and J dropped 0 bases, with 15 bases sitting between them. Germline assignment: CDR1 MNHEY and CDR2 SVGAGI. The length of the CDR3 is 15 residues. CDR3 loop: CASRLDRSFSYEQYF. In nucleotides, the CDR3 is TGTGCCAGCAGGCTAGACAGGTCCTTCTCCTACGAGCAGTACTTC.

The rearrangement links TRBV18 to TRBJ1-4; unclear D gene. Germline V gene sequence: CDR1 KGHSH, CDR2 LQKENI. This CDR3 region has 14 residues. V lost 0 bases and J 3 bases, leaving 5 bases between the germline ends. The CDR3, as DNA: TGTGCCAGCTCACCACCGACTCCTAATGAAAAACTGTTTTTT. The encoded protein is CASSPPTPNEKLFF. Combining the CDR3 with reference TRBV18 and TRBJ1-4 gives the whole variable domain NAGVMQNPRHLVRRRGQEARLRCSPMKGHSHVYWYRQLPEEGLKFMVYLQKENIIDESGMPKERFSAEFPKEGPSILRIQQVVRGDSAAYFCASSPPTPNEKLFFGSGTQLSVL.

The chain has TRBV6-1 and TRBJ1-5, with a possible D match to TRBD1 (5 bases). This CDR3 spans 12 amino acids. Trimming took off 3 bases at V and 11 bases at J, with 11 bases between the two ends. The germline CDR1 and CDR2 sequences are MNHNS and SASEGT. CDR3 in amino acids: CASSDGGKAQHF. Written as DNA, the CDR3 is TGTGCCAGCAGTGACGGGGGTAAGGCCCAGCATTTT.

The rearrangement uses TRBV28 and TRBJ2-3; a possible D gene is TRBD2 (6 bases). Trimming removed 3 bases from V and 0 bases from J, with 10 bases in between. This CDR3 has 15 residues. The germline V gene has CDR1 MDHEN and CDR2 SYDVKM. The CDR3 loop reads CASSLSGTSTDTQYF. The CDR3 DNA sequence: TGTGCCAGCAGTTTGTCAGGGACTAGCACAGATACGCAGTATTTT.

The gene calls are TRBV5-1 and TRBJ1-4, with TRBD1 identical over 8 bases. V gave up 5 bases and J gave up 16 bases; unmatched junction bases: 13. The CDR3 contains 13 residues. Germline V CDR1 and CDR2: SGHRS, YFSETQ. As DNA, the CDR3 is TGCGCCAGCAGTATAACGACAGGGGACAATTGGTTTTTT. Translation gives CASSITTGDNWFF. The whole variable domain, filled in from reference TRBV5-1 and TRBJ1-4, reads KAGVTQTPRYLIKTRGQQVTLSCSPISGHRSVSWYQQTPGQGLQFLFEYFSETQRNKGNFPGRFSGRQFSNSRSEMNVSTLELGDSALYLCASSITTGDNWFFGSGTQLSVL.

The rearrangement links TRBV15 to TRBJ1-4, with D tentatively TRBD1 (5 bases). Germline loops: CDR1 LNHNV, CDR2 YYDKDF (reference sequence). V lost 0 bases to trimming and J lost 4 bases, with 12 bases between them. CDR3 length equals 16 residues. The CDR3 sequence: CATSRDLGGINEKLFF. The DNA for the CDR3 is TGTGCCACCAGCAGAGATCTCGGGGGGATTAATGAAAAACTGTTTTTT.

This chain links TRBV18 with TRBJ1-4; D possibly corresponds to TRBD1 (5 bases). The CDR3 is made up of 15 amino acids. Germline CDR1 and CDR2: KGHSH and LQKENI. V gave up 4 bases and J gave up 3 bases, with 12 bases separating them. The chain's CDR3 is CASSQETDPNEKLFF. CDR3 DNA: TGTGCCAGCTCACAAGAGACAGACCCTAATGAAAAACTGTTTTTT.

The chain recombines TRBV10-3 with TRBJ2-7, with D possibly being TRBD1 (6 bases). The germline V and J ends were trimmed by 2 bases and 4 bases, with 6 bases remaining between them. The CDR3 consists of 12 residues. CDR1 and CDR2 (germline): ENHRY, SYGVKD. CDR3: CAISEGQYEQYF. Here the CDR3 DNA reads TGTGCCATCAGTGAGGGACAGTACGAGCAGTACTTC.

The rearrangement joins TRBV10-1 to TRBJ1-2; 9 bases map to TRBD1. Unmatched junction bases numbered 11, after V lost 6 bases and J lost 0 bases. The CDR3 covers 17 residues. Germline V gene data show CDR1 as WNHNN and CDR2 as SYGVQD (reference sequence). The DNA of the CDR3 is TGCGCCAGCAGCGCTAGTTTGGGACAGGGTGCTAACTATGGCTACACCTTC. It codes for CASSASLGQGANYGYTF.

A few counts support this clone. Here the CDR3 reads CASSLSGGRELFF. CDR3 sequence (DNA): TGTGCCAGCAGCTTGTCTGGGGGGAGGGAGCTGTTTTTT. This rearrangement joins TRBV7-3 to TRBJ2-2, with D possibly TRBD2 on 6 matching bases. Germline loops: CDR1 SGHTA, CDR2 FQGTGA. The V gene lost 3 bases and the J gene lost 9 bases, with 11 bases spanning the gap. The CDR3 totals 13 residues. Combining the CDR3 with reference TRBV7-3 and TRBJ2-2 gives the whole variable domain GAGVSQTPSNKVTEKGKYVELRCDPISGHTALYWYRQSLGQGPEFLIYFQGTGAADDSGLPNDRFFAVRPEGSVSTLKIQRTERGDSAVYLCASSLSGGRELFFGEGSRLTVL.

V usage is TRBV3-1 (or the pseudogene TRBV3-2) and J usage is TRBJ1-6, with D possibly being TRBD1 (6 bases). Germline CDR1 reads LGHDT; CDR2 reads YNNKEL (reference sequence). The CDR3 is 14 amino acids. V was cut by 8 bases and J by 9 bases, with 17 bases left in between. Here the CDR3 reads CASGPGVGISPLHF. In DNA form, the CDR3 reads TGTGCCAGCGGTCCAGGGGTGGGTATTTCACCCCTCCACTTT.

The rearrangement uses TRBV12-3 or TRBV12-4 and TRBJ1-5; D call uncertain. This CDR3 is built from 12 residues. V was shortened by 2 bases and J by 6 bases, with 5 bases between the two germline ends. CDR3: CASSLLFQPQHF. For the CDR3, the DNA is TGTGCCAGCAGTTTACTCTTTCAGCCCCAGCATTTT.

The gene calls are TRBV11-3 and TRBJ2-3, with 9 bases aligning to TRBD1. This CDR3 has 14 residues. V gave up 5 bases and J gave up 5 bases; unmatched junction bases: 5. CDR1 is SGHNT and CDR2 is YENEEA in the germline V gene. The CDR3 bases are TGTGCCAGCAGCCACAGGGGGCTGGGAGATACGCAGTATTTT. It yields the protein CASSHRGLGDTQYF.

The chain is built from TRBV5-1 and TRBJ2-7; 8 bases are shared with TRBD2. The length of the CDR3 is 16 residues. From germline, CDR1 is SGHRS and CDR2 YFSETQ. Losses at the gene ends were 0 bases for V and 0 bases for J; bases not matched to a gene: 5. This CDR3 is CASSLDGGGSSYEQYF. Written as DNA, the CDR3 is TGCGCCAGCAGCTTGGACGGGGGGGGAAGCTCCTACGAGCAGTACTTC.

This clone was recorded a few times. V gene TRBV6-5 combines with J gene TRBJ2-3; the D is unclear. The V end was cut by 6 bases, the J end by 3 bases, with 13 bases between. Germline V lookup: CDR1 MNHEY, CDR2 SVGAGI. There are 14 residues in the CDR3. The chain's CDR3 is CASSWLDGTDTQYF. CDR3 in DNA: TGTGCCAGCAGCTGGCTAGATGGGACAGATACGCAGTATTTT.